The rows below give T cell receptor beta chains drawn from one sample of a study of blood T cell dynamics during melanoma immunotherapy. Clones were sequenced by immunoSEQ multiplex PCR, and TCRdb holds only the in-frame ones, with some missing. The repertoire holds 15,000 to 20,000 clones, with just over 90% as singletons. This material consisted of blood, taken from a patient treated with checkpoint blockade. The origin of the receptors is a human donor with melanoma. CDR3s include the opening cysteine and the closing phenylalanine or tryptophan. Fields, in order: V gene, D gene, clone size, J gene, CDR3 protein, CDR3 DNA. The D gene is left open where the match is weak. Only part of the rows carry a size: once, few, many, or a class if the clone is expanded.

>TRBV5-5|NA|NA|TRBJ2-7
CASSLKGSPYEQYF
TGTGCCAGCAGCTTGAAAGGTAGCCCCTACGAGCAGTACTTC
>TRBV10-3|NA|NA|TRBJ1-2
CAISGQTNYGYTF
TGTGCCATCAGTGGACAGACTAACTATGGCTACACCTTC
>TRBV5-1|TRBD1|NA|TRBJ1-5
CASSLGTVNQPQHF
TGCGCCAGCAGCTTAGGGACAGTCAATCAGCCCCAGCATTTT
>TRBV18|TRBD1|NA|TRBJ2-5
CASSPLTGDRGPETQYF
TGTGCCAGCTCACCACTTACGGGAGACAGGGGGCCCGAGACCCAGTACTTC
>TRBV4-1|NA|NA|TRBJ1-5
CASSQSTGQGNQPQHF
TGCGCCAGCAGCCAGTCTACAGGGCAGGGAAATCAGCCCCAGCATTTT
>TRBV14|NA|once|TRBJ2-7
CASSPLGGFRYEQYF
TGTGCCAGCTCCCCGTTAGGCGGGTTCCGGTACGAGCAGTACTTC
>TRBV4-2|NA|NA|TRBJ1-1
CASSPRTVNTEAFF
TGTGCCAGCAGCCCCCGGACCGTGAACACTGAAGCTTTCTTT
>TRBV5-4|NA|NA|TRBJ1-4
CASSLGTVDEKLFF
TGTGCCAGCAGCTTGGGGACAGTTGATGAAAAACTGTTTTTT
>TRBV5-6|NA|NA|TRBJ2-7
CASSPPRQSYEQYF
TGTGCCAGCAGCCCACCCCGGCAGTCCTACGAGCAGTACTTC
>TRBV7-2|TRBD2|NA|TRBJ2-5
CASSIRGLAGGSQETQYF
TGTGCCAGCAGCATACGAGGACTAGCGGGGGGATCGCAAGAGACCCAGTACTTC
>TRBV28|NA|NA|TRBJ2-5
CASSPPLETQYF
TGTGCCAGCAGTCCCCCGCTTGAGACCCAGTACTTC
>TRBV6-4|NA|NA|TRBJ1-2
CASSDHPGTNYGYTF
TGTGCCAGCAGTGACCATCCCGGGACTAACTATGGCTACACCTTC
>TRBV7-3|NA|once|TRBJ2-2
CASSLGSNTGELFF
TGTGCCAGCAGCTTAGGCTCGAACACCGGGGAGCTGTTTTTT
>TRBV10-3|TRBD1|NA|TRBJ2-7
CAISVVGTGKYEQYF
TGTGCCATCAGTGTTGTCGGGACAGGGAAATACGAGCAGTACTTC
>TRBV19|NA|NA|TRBJ1-2
CASSIAPSYGYTF
TGTGCCAGTAGTATCGCCCCCTCCTATGGCTACACCTTC
>TRBV28|TRBD1|NA|TRBJ1-4
CASSPGTGDEKLFF
TGTGCCAGCAGCCCAGGGACAGGAGATGAAAAACTGTTTTTT
>TRBV18|NA|NA|TRBJ1-4
CASSPSTNEKLFF
TGTGCCAGCTCCCCCTCTACTAATGAAAAACTGTTTTTT
>TRBV7-2|NA|NA|TRBJ1-3
CASSLVGFGAGNTIYF
TGTGCCAGCAGCTTAGTAGGGTTCGGCGCCGGAAACACCATATATTTT
>TRBV11-2|TRBD2|NA|TRBJ2-5
CASSFFGLAGGLETQYF
TGTGCCAGCAGCTTTTTTGGACTAGCGGGGGGGCTGGAGACCCAGTACTTC
>TRBV29-1|TRBD2|NA|TRBJ2-6
CSVSGTPSGANVLTF
TGCAGCGTTAGCGGGACGCCTTCTGGGGCCAACGTCCTGACTTTC
>TRBV5-6|NA|NA|TRBJ2-7
CASSLDLAQEQYF
TGTGCCAGCAGCTTGGACCTAGCGCAAGAGCAGTACTTC
>TRBV5-4|TRBD1|NA|TRBJ2-7
CASSLYRGQEQYF
TGTGCCAGCAGCTTATACAGGGGGCAGGAGCAGTACTTC
>TRBV28|NA|NA|TRBJ1-6
CASSSGTPISPLHF
TGTGCCAGCAGTTCCGGGACGCCCATTTCACCCCTCCACTTT
>TRBV5-1|NA|once|TRBJ1-3
CASSLSRDTSSSGNTIYF
TGCGCCAGCAGCTTGAGTAGGGACACCTCGAGCTCTGGAAACACCATATATTTT
>TRBV5-4|NA|NA|TRBJ2-1
CASHSSGLGSYNEQFF
TGTGCCAGCCACAGTTCGGGACTCGGCTCCTACAATGAGCAGTTCTTC
>TRBV5-1|TRBD1|NA|TRBJ2-7
CASSFQGASYEQYF
TGCGCCAGCAGCTTCCAGGGGGCCTCCTACGAGCAGTACTTC
>TRBV19|NA|NA|TRBJ1-2
CASSIGLGEDYGYTF
TGTGCCAGTAGTATTGGCCTCGGGGAGGACTATGGCTACACCTTC
>TRBV10-3|NA|NA|TRBJ1-2
CAISAVDRTNYGYTF
TGTGCCATCAGTGCGGTGGACAGAACTAACTATGGCTACACCTTC
>TRBV5-1|NA|once|TRBJ2-1
CASTKNHIEQFF
TGCGCCAGCACCAAAAATCACATAGAGCAGTTCTTC
>TRBV7-2|NA|NA|TRBJ2-5
CASSLRQSEETQYF
TGTGCCAGCAGCCTCCGACAGTCGGAAGAGACCCAGTACTTC
>TRBV19|NA|NA|TRBJ1-2
CASSSIGRYTF
TGTGCCAGTAGTTCCATCGGGCGATACACCTTC
>TRBV7-3|TRBD1|once|TRBJ1-1
CASSPQGRGTEAFF
TGTGCCAGCAGCCCACAGGGGAGAGGAACTGAAGCTTTCTTT
>TRBV11-2|NA|NA|TRBJ1-1
CASGDIPNTEAFF
TGTGCCAGCGGGGACATACCGAACACTGAAGCTTTCTTT
>TRBV19|TRBD1|NA|TRBJ1-1
CASSPQGVYTEAFF
TGTGCCAGTAGTCCCCAGGGGGTTTACACTGAAGCTTTCTTT
>TRBV7-9|NA|NA|TRBJ2-7
CASSPDRGTPTTQYF
TGTGCCAGCAGCCCTGATAGGGGGACCCCTACGACGCAGTACTTC
>TRBV28|NA|once|TRBJ1-5
CASRPWVLSNQPQHF
TGTGCCAGCAGGCCCTGGGTCCTTAGCAATCAGCCCCAGCATTTT
>TRBV30|TRBD2|NA|TRBJ2-5
CAWTSGVETQYF
TGTGCCTGGACAAGCGGGGTGGAGACCCAGTACTTC
>TRBV5-6|NA|NA|TRBJ2-2
CASSLRTVTNTGELFF
TGTGCCAGCAGCTTGAGGACAGTTACCAACACCGGGGAGCTGTTTTTT
>TRBV10-3|TRBD2|NA|TRBJ2-7
CAIRTAGTIPTEQYF
TGTGCCATCAGGACCGCCGGGACTATCCCCACCGAGCAGTACTTC
>TRBV5-6|NA|NA|TRBJ1-3
CASSFGPTSGNTIYF
TGTGCCAGCAGCTTTGGACCCACCTCTGGAAACACCATATATTTT
>TRBV6-1|NA|NA|TRBJ1-2
CASSEGPWGYGYTF
TGTGCCAGCAGTGAAGGACCCTGGGGCTATGGCTACACCTTC
>TRBV6-4|NA|NA|TRBJ2-3
CASSVQPTDTQYF
TGTGCCAGCAGTGTCCAGCCCACAGATACGCAGTATTTT
>TRBV6-1|NA|NA|TRBJ2-2
CASGAGTRLTGELFF
TGTGCCAGCGGGGCCGGGACAAGATTGACCGGGGAGCTGTTTTTT
>TRBV2|TRBD2|NA|TRBJ2-1
CASSEEAGGSYNEQFF
TGTGCCAGCAGTGAAGAGGCGGGAGGCTCCTACAATGAGCAGTTCTTC
>TRBV29-1|TRBD2|NA|TRBJ2-3
CSVGLAGLTDTQYF
TGCAGCGTGGGATTAGCGGGCCTCACAGATACGCAGTATTTT
>TRBV12-5|NA|NA|TRBJ2-7
CASGLGVYEQYF
TGTGCTAGTGGTTTAGGAGTCTACGAGCAGTACTTC
>TRBV2|NA|NA|TRBJ1-4
CASSQGWGSNEKLFF
TGTGCCAGCAGTCAAGGGTGGGGGTCTAATGAAAAACTGTTTTTT
>TRBV6-1|NA|NA|TRBJ1-1
CASRGPFVYDTEAFF
TGTGCCAGCAGAGGACCTTTCGTTTATGACACTGAAGCTTTCTTT
>TRBV5-4|NA|few|TRBJ1-3
CASSLAGRGGRSGNTIYF
TGTGCCAGCAGCTTGGCCGGCCGGGGGGGACGCTCTGGAAACACCATATATTTT
>TRBV6-5|NA|NA|TRBJ1-2
CASRGDGRLYGYTF
TGTGCCAGCAGGGGGGACGGGAGGTTGTATGGCTACACCTTC
>TRBV2|NA|NA|TRBJ2-2
CASNSQMTGELFF
TGTGCCAGCAACTCCCAGATGACCGGGGAGCTGTTTTTT